This TCR beta chain originates from a study of T cells in Graves' hyperthyroidism and ophthalmopathy. The germline V gene has CDR1 LGHNA and CDR2 YNFKEQ. This CDR3 spans 16 amino acids. Deletions cut 3 bases from V and 0 bases from J, with 11 bases between. Amplification of TCR beta CDR3 regions used RNA as the template. First-round RT-PCR with HTBI primers amplified the TCR CDR3 region. Using its own MiXCR run on the multiplex PCR reads, TCRdb lists one record per CDR3 protein. The sample records around 400,000 distinct CDR3 sequences, approximately 14% being singletons. Hyperthyroidism, newly diagnosed and lasting under 2 months, affected patients aged 18 to 65. Together with thyroid ultrasound, orbital computed tomography, serum thyroxine and TRAb, clinical symptoms were used for diagnoses. The blood sample dates from first hyperthyroidism diagnosis, preceding any ophthalmopathy symptoms. Cells are PBMCs isolated from 10 ml of fresh blood.

The rearrangement links TRBV4-2 to TRBJ1-4; D is ambiguous. The source material was blood. The receptor comes from a woman between 18 and 29 years old with Graves' hyperthyroidism that later progressed to Graves' ophthalmopathy. The CDR3: CASSQEEVATNEKLFF. The CDR3 bases are TGTGCCAGCAGCCAGGAGGAGGTCGCAACTAATGAAAAACTGTTTTTT.